The clone carrying this T cell receptor delta chain was seen more than once but under ten times. The antigen remains undetermined. One base separates it from a far larger clone, so it is likely a read error. The sample contains more than one DNA sequence encoding this CDR3. The data were taken from a study of γδ T cells in repeated Plasmodium falciparum infection. Study conclusions and caveats: Waves of new clonotype selection appeared after repeated controlled infections in Vdelta2-negative, largely Vdelta1+, gammadelta T cells.

TCRdb reprocessed the multiplex PCR reads through CATT. The sample lists tens of thousands of delta-chain clones, around 1.7% occurring once. Bulk repertoires came from Vgamma9/Vdelta2+ or Vdelta2-negative gammadelta T cells flow-sorted from PBMC. Germline V gene data show CDR1 as TSWWSYY and CDR2 as QGS. Losses at the gene ends were 0 bases for V and 2 bases for J; bases not matched to a gene: 17. The CDR3 has 20 amino acids. The clonotype was recovered from a pool of human donors (malaria-infected and uninfected, not separated). The chain combines TRDV1 with TRDJ1; 8 bases align to TRDD3. Material for sequencing was gamma-delta T cells from blood. The CDR3 nucleotides read TGTGCTCTTGGGGAACTAAATCCCAATTACTGGGGGTGGAGAACCGATAAACTCATCTTT. Encoded protein: CALGELNPNYWGWRTDKLIF.